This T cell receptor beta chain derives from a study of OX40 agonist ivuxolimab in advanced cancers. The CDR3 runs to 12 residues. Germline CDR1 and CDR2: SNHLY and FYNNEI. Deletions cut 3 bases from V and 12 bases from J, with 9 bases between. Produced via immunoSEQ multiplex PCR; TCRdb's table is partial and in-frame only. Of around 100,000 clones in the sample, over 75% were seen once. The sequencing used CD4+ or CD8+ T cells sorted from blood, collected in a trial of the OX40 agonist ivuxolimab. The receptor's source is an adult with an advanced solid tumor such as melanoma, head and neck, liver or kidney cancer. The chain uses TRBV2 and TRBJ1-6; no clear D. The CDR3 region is CASSDPLRPLHF. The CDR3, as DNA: TGTGCCAGCAGTGATCCTTTAAGACCCCTCCACTTT.